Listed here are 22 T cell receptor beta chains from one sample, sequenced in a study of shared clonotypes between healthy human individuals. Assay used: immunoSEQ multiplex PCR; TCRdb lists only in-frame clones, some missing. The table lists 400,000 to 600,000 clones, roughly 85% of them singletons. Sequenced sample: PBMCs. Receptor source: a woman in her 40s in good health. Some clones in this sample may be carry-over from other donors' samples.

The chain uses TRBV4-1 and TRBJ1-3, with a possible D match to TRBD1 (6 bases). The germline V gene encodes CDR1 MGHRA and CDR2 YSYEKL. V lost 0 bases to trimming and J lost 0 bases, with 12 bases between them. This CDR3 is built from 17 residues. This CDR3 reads CASSQDHDRISGNTIYF. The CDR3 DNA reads TGCGCCAGCAGCCAAGACCACGACAGGATCTCTGGAAACACCATATATTTT.

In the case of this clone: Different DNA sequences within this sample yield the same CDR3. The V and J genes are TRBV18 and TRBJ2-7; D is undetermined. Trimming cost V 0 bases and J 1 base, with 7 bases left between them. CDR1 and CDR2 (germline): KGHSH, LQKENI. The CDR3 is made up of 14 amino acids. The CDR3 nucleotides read TGTGCCAGCTCACCACCGTCCCAGTCCTACGAGCAGTACTTC. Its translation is CASSPPSQSYEQYF.

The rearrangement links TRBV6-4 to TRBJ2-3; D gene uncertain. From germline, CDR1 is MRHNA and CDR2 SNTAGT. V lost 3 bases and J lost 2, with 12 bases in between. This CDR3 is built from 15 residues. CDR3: CASSEGNAHTDTQYF. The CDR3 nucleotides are TGTGCCAGCAGTGAGGGGAACGCCCACACAGATACGCAGTATTTT.

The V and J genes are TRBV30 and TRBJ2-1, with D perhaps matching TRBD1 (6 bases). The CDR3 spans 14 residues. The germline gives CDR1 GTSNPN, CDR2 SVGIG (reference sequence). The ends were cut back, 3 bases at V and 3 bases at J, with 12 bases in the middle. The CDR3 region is CAWRKGQNYNEQFF. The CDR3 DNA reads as TGTGCCTGGAGGAAAGGACAGAACTACAATGAGCAGTTCTTC.

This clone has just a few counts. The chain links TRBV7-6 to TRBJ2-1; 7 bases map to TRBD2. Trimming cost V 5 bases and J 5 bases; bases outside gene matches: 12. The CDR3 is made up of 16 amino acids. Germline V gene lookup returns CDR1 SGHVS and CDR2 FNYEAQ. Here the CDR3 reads CASSPYREANNNEQFF. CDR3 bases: TGTGCCAGCAGCCCCTACCGGGAGGCGAACAACAATGAGCAGTTCTTC. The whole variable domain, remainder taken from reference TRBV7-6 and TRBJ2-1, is GAGVSQSPRYKVTKRGQDVALRCDPISGHVSLYWYRQALGQGPEFLTYFNYEAQQDKSGLPNDRFSAERPEGSISTLTIQRTEQRDSAMYRCASSPYREANNNEQFFGPGTRLTVL.

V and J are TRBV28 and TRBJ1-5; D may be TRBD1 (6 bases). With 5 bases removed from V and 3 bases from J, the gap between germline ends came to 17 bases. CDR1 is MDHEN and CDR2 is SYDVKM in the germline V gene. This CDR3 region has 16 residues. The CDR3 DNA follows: TGTGCCAGCAGTCTCGCAGGCAGGGGCTTCAATCAGCCCCAGCATTTT. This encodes CASSLAGRGFNQPQHF. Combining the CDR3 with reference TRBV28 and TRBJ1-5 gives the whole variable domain DVKVTQSSRYLVKRTGEKVFLECVQDMDHENMFWYRQDPGLGLRLIYFSYDVKMKEKGDIPEGYSVSREKKERFSLILESASTNQTSMYLCASSLAGRGFNQPQHFGDGTRLSIL.

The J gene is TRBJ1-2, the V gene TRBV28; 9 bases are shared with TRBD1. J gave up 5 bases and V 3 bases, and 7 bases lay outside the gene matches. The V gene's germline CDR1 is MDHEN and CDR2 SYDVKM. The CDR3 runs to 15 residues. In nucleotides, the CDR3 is TGTGCCAGCAGTTTTCGGGACAGGGATTTGTATGGCTACACCTTC. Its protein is CASSFRDRDLYGYTF.

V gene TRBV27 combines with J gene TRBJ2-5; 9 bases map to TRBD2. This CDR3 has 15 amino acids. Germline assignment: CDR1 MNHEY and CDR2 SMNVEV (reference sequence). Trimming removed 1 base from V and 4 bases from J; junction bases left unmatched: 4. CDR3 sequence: CASSLWAGGGETQYF. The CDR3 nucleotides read TGTGCCAGCAGTTTATGGGCGGGAGGGGGAGAGACCCAGTACTTC.

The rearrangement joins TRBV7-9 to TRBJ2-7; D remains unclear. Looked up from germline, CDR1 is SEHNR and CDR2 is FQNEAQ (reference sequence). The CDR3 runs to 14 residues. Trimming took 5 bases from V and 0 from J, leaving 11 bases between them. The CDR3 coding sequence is TGTGCCAGCAGCCACGGTGGGCTCTCCTACGAGCAGTACTTC. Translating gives CASSHGGLSYEQYF.

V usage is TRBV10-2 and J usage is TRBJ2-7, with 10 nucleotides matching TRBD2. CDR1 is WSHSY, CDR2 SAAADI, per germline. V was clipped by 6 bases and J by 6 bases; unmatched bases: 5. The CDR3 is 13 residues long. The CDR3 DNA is TGCGCCAGCAGCCTAGCGGGAGAGGGCGAGCAGTACTTC. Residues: CASSLAGEGEQYF.

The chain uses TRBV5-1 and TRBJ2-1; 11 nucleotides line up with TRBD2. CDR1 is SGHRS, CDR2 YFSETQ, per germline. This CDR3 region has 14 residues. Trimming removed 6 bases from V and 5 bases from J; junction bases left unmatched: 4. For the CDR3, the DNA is TGCGCCAGCATGCAGGGACTAGCGGACAATGAGCAGTTCTTC. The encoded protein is CASMQGLADNEQFF.

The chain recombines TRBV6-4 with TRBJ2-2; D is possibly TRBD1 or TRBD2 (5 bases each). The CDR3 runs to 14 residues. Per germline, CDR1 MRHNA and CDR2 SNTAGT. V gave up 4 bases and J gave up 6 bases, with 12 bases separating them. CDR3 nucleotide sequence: TGTGCCAGCAGTGGGGACGGGGAAGCCGGGGAGCTGTTTTTT. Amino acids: CASSGDGEAGELFF.

The CDR3 sequence is CASSVVLLEGNEKLFF. The CDR3 DNA reads as TGTGCCAGCAGCGTAGTCCTTTTAGAGGGTAATGAAAAACTGTTTTTT. The chain joins TRBV9 to TRBJ1-4, with D unclear. This CDR3 spans 16 amino acids. V dropped 0 bases and J dropped 4 bases, with 13 bases sitting between them. The V gene's germline CDR1 is SGDLS and CDR2 YYNGEE.

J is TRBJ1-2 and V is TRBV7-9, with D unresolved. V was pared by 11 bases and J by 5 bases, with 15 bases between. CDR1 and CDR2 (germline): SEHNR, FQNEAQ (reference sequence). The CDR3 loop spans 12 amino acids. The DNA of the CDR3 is TGTGCCGCCGACCGATACGGATATGGCTACACCTTC. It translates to CAADRYGYGYTF.

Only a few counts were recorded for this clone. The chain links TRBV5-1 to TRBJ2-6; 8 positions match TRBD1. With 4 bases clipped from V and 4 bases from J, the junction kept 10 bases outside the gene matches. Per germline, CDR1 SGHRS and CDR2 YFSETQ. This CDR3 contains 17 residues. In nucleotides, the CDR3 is TGCGCCAGCAGCGCGCTCATGACAGGGGTCGGGGCCAACGTCCTGACTTTC. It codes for CASSALMTGVGANVLTF. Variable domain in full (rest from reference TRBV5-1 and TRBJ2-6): KAGVTQTPRYLIKTRGQQVTLSCSPISGHRSVSWYQQTPGQGLQFLFEYFSETQRNKGNFPGRFSGRQFSNSRSEMNVSTLELGDSALYLCASSALMTGVGANVLTFGAGSRLTVL.

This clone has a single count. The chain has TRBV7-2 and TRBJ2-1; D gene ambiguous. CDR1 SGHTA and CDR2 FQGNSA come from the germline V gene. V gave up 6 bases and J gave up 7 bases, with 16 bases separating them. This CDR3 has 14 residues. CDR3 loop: CASRSRSLGNEQFF. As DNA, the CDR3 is TGTGCCAGCAGATCAAGGTCCCTGGGGAATGAGCAGTTCTTC.

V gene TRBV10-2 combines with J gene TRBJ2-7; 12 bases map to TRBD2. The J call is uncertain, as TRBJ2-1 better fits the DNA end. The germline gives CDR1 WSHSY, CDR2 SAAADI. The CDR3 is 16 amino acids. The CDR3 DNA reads TGCGCCAGCAGTTCTAGCGGGAGGGGGGGCTACAATGAGCAGTTCTTC. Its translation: CASSSSGRGGYNEQFF.

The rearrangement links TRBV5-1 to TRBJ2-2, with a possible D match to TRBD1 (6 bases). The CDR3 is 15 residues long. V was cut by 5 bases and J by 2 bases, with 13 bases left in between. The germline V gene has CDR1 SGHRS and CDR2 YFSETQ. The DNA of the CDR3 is TGCGCCAGCAGATTCGGGACAAGAAACACCGGGGAGCTGTTTTTT. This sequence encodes CASRFGTRNTGELFF.

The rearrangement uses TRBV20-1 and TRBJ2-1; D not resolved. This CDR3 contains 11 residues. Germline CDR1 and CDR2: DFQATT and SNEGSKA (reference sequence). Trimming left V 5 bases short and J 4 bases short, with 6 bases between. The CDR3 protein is CSAELYNEQFF. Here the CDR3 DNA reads TGCAGTGCTGAACTTTACAATGAGCAGTTCTTC.

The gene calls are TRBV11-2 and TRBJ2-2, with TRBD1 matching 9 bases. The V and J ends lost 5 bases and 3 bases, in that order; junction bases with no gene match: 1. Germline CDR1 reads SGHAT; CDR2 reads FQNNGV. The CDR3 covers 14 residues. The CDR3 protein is CASSRDRDTGELFF. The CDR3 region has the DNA TGTGCCAGCAGCCGGGACAGGGACACCGGGGAGCTGTTTTTT.

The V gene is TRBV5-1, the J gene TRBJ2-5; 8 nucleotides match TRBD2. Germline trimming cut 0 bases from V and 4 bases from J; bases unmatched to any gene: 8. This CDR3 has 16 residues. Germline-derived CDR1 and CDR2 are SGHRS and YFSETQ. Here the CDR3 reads CASSLDAGRVAETQYF. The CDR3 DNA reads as TGCGCCAGCAGCTTGGATGCCGGGAGGGTTGCAGAGACCCAGTACTTC. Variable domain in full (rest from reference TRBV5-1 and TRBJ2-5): KAGVTQTPRYLIKTRGQQVTLSCSPISGHRSVSWYQQTPGQGLQFLFEYFSETQRNKGNFPGRFSGRQFSNSRSEMNVSTLELGDSALYLCASSLDAGRVAETQYFGPGTRLLVL.

The CDR3 DNA reads as TGTGCCAGCAGTTTATGGGCTAGCGATCTTCGCGAGCAGTACTTC. Amino acid sequence: CASSLWASDLREQYF. The rearrangement joins TRBV28 to TRBJ2-7; tentatively, D is TRBD2 (6 bases). The CDR3 has 15 amino acids. Looked up from germline, CDR1 is MDHEN and CDR2 is SYDVKM. Between the trimmed V and J ends, which lost 0 bases and 6 bases, there was a span of 15 bases. The full variable domain, completed using reference TRBV28 and TRBJ2-7, is DVKVTQSSRYLVKRTGEKVFLECVQDMDHENMFWYRQDPGLGLRLIYFSYDVKMKEKGDIPEGYSVSREKKERFSLILESASTNQTSMYLCASSLWASDLREQYFGPGTRLTVT.